This T cell receptor beta chain was recorded in a study of T cell changes during pregnancy in multiple sclerosis. With V trimmed by 2 bases and J by 2 bases, 2 bases remained unmatched. The CDR3 is 13 amino acids. Looked up from germline, CDR1 is GTSNPN and CDR2 is SVGIG (reference sequence). The data were produced by immunoSEQ multiplex PCR, yet TCRdb's version contains in-frame clones alone and is incomplete. The sample has around 75,000 clones, around nine tenths seen once; the top ten hold over 0.25%. V gene TRBV30 combines with J gene TRBJ1-2; 7 positions agree with TRBD1. The sample was CD4+ T cells from peripheral blood mononuclear cells, taken in the third trimester of pregnancy. This TCR derives from a female donor in good health, enrolled as a control in a pregnancy study. The DNA for the CDR3 is TGTGCCTGGAGTCAACAGGGGAACTATGGCTACACCTTC. This encodes CAWSQQGNYGYTF.